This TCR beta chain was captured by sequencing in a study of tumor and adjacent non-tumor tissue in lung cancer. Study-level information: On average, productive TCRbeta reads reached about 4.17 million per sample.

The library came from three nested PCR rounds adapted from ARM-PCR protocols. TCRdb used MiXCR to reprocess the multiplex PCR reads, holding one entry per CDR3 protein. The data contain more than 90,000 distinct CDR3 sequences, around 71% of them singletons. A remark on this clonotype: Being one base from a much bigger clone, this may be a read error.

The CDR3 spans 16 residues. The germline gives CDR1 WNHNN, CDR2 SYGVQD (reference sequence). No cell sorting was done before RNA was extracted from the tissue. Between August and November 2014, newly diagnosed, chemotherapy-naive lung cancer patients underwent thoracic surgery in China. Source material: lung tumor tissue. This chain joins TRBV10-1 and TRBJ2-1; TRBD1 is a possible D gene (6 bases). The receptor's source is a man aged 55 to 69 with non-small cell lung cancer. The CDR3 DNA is TGCGCCAGCAGTAATGGGGCAGGGGCCCCCTACAGTGAGCAGTTCTTC. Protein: CASSNGAGAPYSEQFF.